This T cell receptor (beta chain) is from a study of T cell changes during pregnancy in multiple sclerosis (dated by TCRdb to about 2019). Background on the whole study: Changes in the T cell repertoire over the course of pregnancy were examined in this study in women with multiple sclerosis.

Concerning this clone: Its antigen remains undetermined. Per-base quality was not reported, and no clone a single base away is much larger than it.

Library creation used the immunoSEQ multiplex PCR assay. TCRdb took over this immuneACCESS table, retaining in-frame rearrangements with V and J assigned. Such tables are incomplete; in checked studies, under half of the missing clones stem from an unresolved V gene, and the remainder is unexplained. This sample gives around 50,000 clones in total; 75% to 90% of them show up just once. The ten largest make up under 9.5% of the sample. Looking up the germline V gene (reference sequence) yields CDR1 MNHEY and CDR2 SMNVEV. V gives up 3 bases and J gives up 6 bases, and the segment between their germline ends measures 12 bases. The CDR3 runs 13 residues from the cysteine to the phenylalanine. The retained sequence is limited to the CDR3, 39 bases, with the frame set at the first base.

This specimen was CD8+ T cells from peripheral blood mononuclear cells, taken in the second trimester of pregnancy. The clonotype originates from a female donor with multiple sclerosis, enrolled in a pregnancy study. The rearranged segments are TRBV27 and TRBJ2-7; 6 matching bases give a weak D call of TRBD1. This receptor carries the CDR3 CASSFQGPSEQYF. The DNA is TGTGCCAGCAGTTTTCAGGGGCCCAGCGAGCAGTACTTC.